A single sample is the source of the 2 T cell receptor beta chains below, sequenced in a study of blood T cell repertoires in COVID-19. Using immunoSEQ multiplex PCR, the repertoire was profiled, and TCRdb retains in-frame clones only, with some absent. This sample carries nearly 350,000 clones, around nine tenths of them seen once, and the ten largest clones take around 6.6%. Sequenced material: peripheral blood. The receptors come from a woman aged 70-85 years with COVID-19, enrolled during active disease.

The chain couples TRBV5-5 to TRBJ1-2; no definite D call. V lost 4 bases, J lost 7 bases, and 17 bases lay in between. This CDR3 comprises 14 residues. Germline assignment: CDR1 SGHKS and CDR2 YYEKEE (reference sequence). CDR3: CASSPQPSLSGYTF. The CDR3 nucleotides are TGTGCCAGCAGCCCACAGCCGAGTTTAAGTGGCTACACCTTC.

This chain links TRBV19 with TRBJ1-1, with 7 bases that match TRBD1. Germline V gene lookup returns CDR1 LNHDA and CDR2 SQIVND (reference sequence). The CDR3 has 12 amino acids. The ends lost 8 bases at V and 7 bases at J; junction bases unmatched: 7. As DNA, the CDR3 is TGTGCCAGTTTGAGAGGGACAGATGAAGCTTTCTTT. This encodes CASLRGTDEAFF.